Shown below are 29 T cell receptor beta chains from a single sample sequenced in a study of CD8 T cells in ankylosing spondylitis. TCRdb ran MiXCR on the 5' RACE reads and lists one entry per CDR3 protein. The table has 450,000 to 550,000 distinct CDR3 sequences, roughly 5% seen once. No antigen is known for these receptors. General study results and limits: Ankylosing spondylitis blood appeared to be characterized by a TCR beta motif of eight highly homologous variants.

Specimen: blood, either unsorted or a sorted T cell fraction (not recorded which). These receptors all come from a male donor with ankylosing spondylitis.

This clonotype was counted many times. The V and J genes are TRBV28 and TRBJ2-3, with 8 bases matching TRBD2. Germline V gives CDR1 MDHEN, CDR2 SYDVKM. With V trimmed by 3 bases and J by 3 bases, 5 bases remained unmatched. This CDR3 is built from 15 residues. The CDR3 DNA follows: TGTGCCAGCAGTTTCGCGGGGGGCAGGACAGATACGCAGTATTTT. Protein sequence: CASSFAGGRTDTQYF.

This clonotype was counted many times. The rearrangement uses TRBV12-3 or TRBV12-4 and TRBJ1-1; D ambiguous. V lost 3 bases and J 1 base, leaving 6 bases between the germline ends. This CDR3 comprises 13 residues. CDR3 region: CASSLTKNTEAFF. The CDR3 nucleotides are TGTGCCAGCAGTTTGACTAAGAACACTGAAGCTTTCTTT.

This clonotype was counted ten times or more. The chain carries TRBV12-3 or TRBV12-4 and TRBJ1-1; D call uncertain. The CDR3 runs to 14 residues. The V gene lost 3 bases and the J gene lost 3 bases, with 11 bases spanning the gap. CDR3 loop: CASSFGLTDTEAFF. DNA for the CDR3: TGTGCCAGCAGTTTCGGGCTTACCGACACTGAAGCTTTCTTT.

This clonotype occurred many times. The gene calls are TRBV5-6 and TRBJ1-4; 8 nucleotides align to TRBD1. Per the germline V gene, CDR1 is SGHDT and CDR2 is YYEEEE. V lost 6 bases to trimming and J lost 3 bases; unmatched junction nucleotides: 10. The CDR3 totals 16 residues. CDR3 bases: TGTGCCAGCACCCGGACAGGGAACCAAGCTAATGAAAAACTGTTTTTT. This gives the protein CASTRTGNQANEKLFF.

This clonotype was seen at least ten times. The rearrangement uses TRBV20-1 and TRBJ1-5; D possibly corresponds to TRBD1 (5 bases). Germline lookup yields CDR1 DFQATT and CDR2 SNEGSKA (reference sequence). V was shortened by 2 bases and J by 6 bases, with 23 bases between the two germline ends. This CDR3 region has 17 residues. The CDR3 sequence: CSARPKGPEIIIQPQHF. The CDR3 nucleotides are TGCAGTGCTAGACCGAAGGGGCCAGAAATTATTATTCAGCCCCAGCATTTT.

V usage is TRBV20-1 and J usage is TRBJ2-1; 7 bases match TRBD2. The CDR3 is 13 amino acids. After removal of 3 bases from V and 5 bases from J, the junction contained 4 bases not matched to a gene. Germline CDR1 and CDR2: DFQATT and SNEGSKA (reference sequence). The DNA for the CDR3 is TGCAGTGCTAGGCCCCTAGCGGACAATGAGCAGTTCTTC. It encodes CSARPLADNEQFF.

This clonotype was recorded many times. This chain joins TRBV10-3 and TRBJ2-2; D is perhaps TRBD1 or TRBD2 (6 bases each). V lost 9 bases to trimming and J lost 0 bases, with 11 bases between them. Germline V gene sequence: CDR1 ENHRY, CDR2 SYGVKD. The CDR3 is 14 residues long. CDR3 bases: TGTGCCATAAACAGGGACTCGAACACCGGGGAGCTGTTTTTT. It specifies CAINRDSNTGELFF.

The sample holds many counts of this clonotype. The chain employs TRBV7-9 and TRBJ2-7; D is tentatively TRBD1 or TRBD2 (5 bases each). Germline V lookup: CDR1 SEHNR, CDR2 FQNEAQ (reference sequence). The CDR3 is 13 amino acids. V lost 7 bases, J lost 3 bases, and 13 bases lay in between. CDR3 coding DNA: TGTGCCAGCATTGGGACGGCTAACTACGAGCAGTACTTC. The encoded protein is CASIGTANYEQYF.

This clonotype has at least ten counts. The gene calls are TRBV20-1 and TRBJ2-5; TRBD2 matches at 9 bases. J gave up 2 bases and V 0 bases, and 7 bases lay outside the gene matches. The CDR3 extends over 16 amino acids. The V gene's germline CDR1 is DFQATT and CDR2 SNEGSKA (reference sequence). The CDR3 spells CSARDPTSGTQETQYF. The DNA for the CDR3 is TGCAGTGCTAGAGATCCGACTAGCGGAACACAAGAGACCCAGTACTTC.

This clonotype was found a few times. The gene calls are TRBV6-5 and TRBJ2-7; 7 positions match TRBD2. This CDR3 spans 17 amino acids. CDR1 and CDR2 from the germline V gene are MNHEY and SVGAGI. J lost 3 bases, V lost 0 bases, and 11 bases had no gene match. CDR3 nucleotide sequence: TGTGCCAGCAGTTACTCCGACGGCGGGAGCGTCCTCTACGAGCAGTACTTC. It translates to CASSYSDGGSVLYEQYF.

This clonotype was seen repeatedly, ten times or more. The chain recombines TRBV6-1 with TRBJ2-2; D call uncertain. The V end lost 6 bases, the J end lost 7 bases, and 21 bases lay between the germline ends. CDR3 length: 16 residues. Germline V gives CDR1 MNHNS, CDR2 SASEGT. The CDR3 loop reads CASRPPLARSSGELFF. For the CDR3, the DNA is TGTGCCAGCAGGCCTCCTCTGGCCCGAAGCAGCGGGGAGCTGTTTTTT.

This clonotype was observed at least ten times. The chain has TRBV7-2 and TRBJ2-1; a weak D match, TRBD2 (5 bases). CDR3 size: 15 residues. Germline V CDR1 and CDR2: SGHTA, FQGNSA. The V end was cut by 1 base, the J end by 4 bases, with 11 bases between. CDR3 loop: CASSLDGGTYNEQFF. As DNA, the CDR3 is TGTGCCAGCAGCTTAGATGGAGGAACTTACAATGAGCAGTTCTTC.

This clonotype was detected many times. This sequence joins TRBV4-2 and TRBJ2-7; D is undetermined. Per germline, CDR1 LGHNA and CDR2 YNFKEQ. V was clipped by 0 bases and J by 3 bases, with 12 bases between them. The CDR3 consists of 15 residues. CDR3 nucleotide sequence: TGTGCCAGCAGCCAAGATAGAACCATCAACTACGAGCAGTACTTC. Its translation is CASSQDRTINYEQYF.

This clonotype was seen at least ten times. The gene calls are TRBV28 and TRBJ1-1, with D possibly matching TRBD1 (5 bases). Germline V gene data show CDR1 as MDHEN and CDR2 as SYDVKM. This CDR3 contains 14 residues. V lost 6 bases and J 4 bases, leaving 15 bases between the germline ends. The CDR3 sequence: CASSLGSTGTEAFF. Written as DNA, the CDR3 is TGTGCCAGCAGCCTCGGCAGCACAGGCACTGAAGCTTTCTTT.

This clonotype showed up just a few times. A much larger clonotype is one base distant, so this may be a read error. The V and J genes are TRBV4-3 and TRBJ2-1; D is unclear. This CDR3 is built from 15 residues. The ends were cut back, 1 base at V and 2 bases at J, with 9 bases in the middle. Germline-derived CDR1 and CDR2 are LGHNA and YSLEER. CDR3 DNA: TGCGCCAGCAGCCAAGGACCACCTCCCTACAATGAGCAGTTCTTC. This codes for CASSQGPPPYNEQFF.

The gene calls are TRBV29-1 and TRBJ1-2, with 7 bases matching TRBD1. The CDR3 contains 14 residues. The germline V gene has CDR1 SQVTM and CDR2 ANQGSEA. The V gene end was trimmed by 7 bases and the J gene end by 7 bases; junction bases not matched to a gene: 15. CDR3 coding DNA: TGCAGCGCAAAGACAACAGGGGCGTCCGGTGGCTACACCTTC. Translated: CSAKTTGASGGYTF.

This clonotype showed up many times. The chain couples TRBV25-1 to TRBJ1-4; D not resolved. CDR1 and CDR2 from the germline V gene are MGHDK and SYGVNS. V was shortened by 3 bases and J by 1 base, with 12 bases between the two germline ends. The CDR3 runs 16 residues. The CDR3 DNA reads TGTGCCAGCAGTGACCCGTCGGACCTAACTAATGAAAAACTGTTTTTT. Residues: CASSDPSDLTNEKLFF.

This clonotype was detected many times. The chain uses TRBV7-9 and TRBJ2-3; either TRBD1 or TRBD2 may supply D (5 bases each). The V end lost 4 bases, the J end lost 2 bases, and 10 bases lay between the germline ends. Germline assignment: CDR1 SEHNR and CDR2 FQNEAQ (reference sequence). This CDR3 has 14 residues. The CDR3, as DNA: TGTGCCAGCAGCTGGGACCGGAACACAGATACGCAGTATTTT. This codes for CASSWDRNTDTQYF.

This clonotype was recorded many times. J is TRBJ1-5 and V is TRBV28; D uncertain. The CDR3 runs 15 residues. CDR1 and CDR2 (germline): MDHEN, SYDVKM. The V end lost 3 bases, the J end lost 2 bases, and 11 bases lay between the germline ends. DNA of the CDR3: TGTGCCAGCAGTTTCAGGCTTGGGGGCAATCAGCCCCAGCATTTT. It codes for CASSFRLGGNQPQHF.

There are many counts of this clonotype. This chain uses TRBV20-1 with TRBJ1-2; 7 nucleotides match TRBD1. The trim removed 7 bases at V and 3 bases at J, leaving 2 bases unmatched. This CDR3 has 11 residues. Germline V gene sequence: CDR1 DFQATT, CDR2 SNEGSKA (reference sequence). CDR3 sequence (DNA): TGCAGTGGAGGACAGGACTATGGCTACACCTTC. Translated: CSGGQDYGYTF.

This clonotype has at least ten counts. The gene calls are TRBV28 and TRBJ1-5; D is undetermined. V was shortened by 7 bases and J by 1 base, with 11 bases between the two germline ends. Germline assignment: CDR1 MDHEN and CDR2 SYDVKM. The CDR3 is 14 residues long. The CDR3 loop reads CASTPQRSNQPQHF. CDR3 bases: TGTGCCAGCACCCCCCAGCGGAGCAATCAGCCCCAGCATTTT.

This clonotype came up a few times. The chain recombines TRBV6-1 with TRBJ1-5; 7 bases match TRBD1. The CDR3 loop spans 15 amino acids. CDR1 MNHNS and CDR2 SASEGT come from the germline V gene. V lost 6 bases to trimming and J lost 6 bases; unmatched junction nucleotides: 11. CDR3 protein: CASRPPPGTAQPQHF. DNA for the CDR3: TGTGCCAGCAGACCCCCGCCTGGGACAGCTCAGCCCCAGCATTTT.

This clonotype was picked up many times. The chain recombines TRBV6-1 with TRBJ1-5, with D uncertain. Trimming removed 3 bases at V and 6 bases at J, with 15 bases between. This CDR3 comprises 15 residues. CDR1 is MNHNS and CDR2 is SASEGT in the germline V gene. Here the CDR3 reads CASSEVLYSGQPQHF. CDR3 in DNA: TGTGCCAGCAGTGAGGTCCTTTATAGCGGTCAGCCCCAGCATTTT.

This clonotype was detected ten times or more. The CDR3 sequence: CASSRPPGELFF. CDR3 DNA sequence: TGTGCCAGCAGTCGTCCCCCCGGGGAGCTGTTTTTT. The V gene is TRBV28, the J gene TRBJ2-2; no clear D gene. The CDR3 runs to 12 residues. Germline assignment: CDR1 MDHEN and CDR2 SYDVKM. V lost 5 bases, J lost 6 bases, and 7 bases lay in between.

This clonotype appeared a few times. The chain joins TRBV18 to TRBJ1-4; D gene ambiguous. The CDR3 loop spans 13 amino acids. Trimming pared 3 bases from V and 3 bases from J, leaving 5 bases between. Germline CDR1 KGHSH, CDR2 LQKENI. DNA for the CDR3: TGTGCCAGCTCACCCCGACCTAATGAAAAACTGTTTTTT. Translated, it gives CASSPRPNEKLFF.

At least ten counts were recorded for this clonotype. The V call is TRBV20-1, the J call TRBJ2-3, with TRBD2 identical over 8 bases. Losses at the gene ends were 3 bases for V and 3 bases for J; bases not matched to a gene: 5. The CDR3 loop spans 14 amino acids. Germline assignment: CDR1 DFQATT and CDR2 SNEGSKA (reference sequence). The CDR3 region is CSARNSGRTDTQYF. The CDR3 DNA is TGCAGTGCTAGGAACAGCGGGAGAACAGATACGCAGTATTTT.

This clonotype was recorded many times. The chain recombines TRBV12-3 or TRBV12-4 with TRBJ1-2, with TRBD1 matching over 8 bases. V shed 4 bases, J shed 8 bases, and the junction held 3 bases outside the gene matches. The CDR3 loop spans 12 amino acids. CDR3 loop: CASSYDRGGYTF. The DNA for the CDR3 is TGTGCCAGCAGTTATGACAGGGGAGGCTACACCTTC.

This clonotype was picked up a small number of times. V and J are TRBV7-2 and TRBJ1-1, with D unresolved. Germline V lookup: CDR1 SGHTA, CDR2 FQGNSA. The germline V and J ends were trimmed by 5 bases and 6 bases, with 19 bases remaining between them. CDR3 length equals 15 residues. The CDR3, as DNA: TGTGCCAGCAGCCCTGGGCGAATGGAGAGCGCTGAAGCTTTCTTT. Translated: CASSPGRMESAEAFF.

This clonotype appeared many times. The chain carries TRBV7-9 and TRBJ2-1; D gene uncertain. Trimming removed 5 bases at V and 7 bases at J, with 18 bases between. CDR3 length equals 15 residues. The V gene's germline CDR1 is SEHNR and CDR2 FQNEAQ (reference sequence). The CDR3 here is CASSPGRSLENEQFF. The CDR3 nucleotides are TGTGCCAGCAGCCCAGGACGGTCTCTCGAGAATGAGCAGTTCTTC.